Below, 2 T cell receptor beta chains from the same sample are listed, as sequenced in a study of T cell responses to AZD1222 COVID-19 vaccine. Sequenced by immunoSEQ multiplex PCR; TCRdb stores in-frame clones only, minus some. Of 120,000 or so clones in the sample, about 90% were seen once. The sample here was peripheral blood, taken on day 0 of AZD1222 vaccination. All receptors derive from an adult in good health.

The rearrangement links TRBV14 to TRBJ2-7; no clear D. The CDR3 has 14 residues. The V end was cut by 1 base, the J end by 2 bases, with 9 bases between. CDR1 SGHDN and CDR2 FVKESK come from the germline V gene. The CDR3 DNA sequence: TGTGCCAGCAGCCAAGGGGCAGGTCCCTACGAGCAGTACTTC. Amino acid sequence: CASSQGAGPYEQYF.

This clone was observed a single time. V usage is TRBV7-2 and J usage is TRBJ2-1; the match to TRBD2 covers 7 bases. Germline V gene data show CDR1 as SGHTA and CDR2 as FQGNSA. The CDR3 covers 17 residues. With 5 bases clipped from V and 6 bases from J, the junction kept 16 bases outside the gene matches. CDR3 protein: CASSPRWAGVVGNEQFF. The CDR3 DNA reads TGTGCCAGCAGCCCCCGTTGGGCGGGAGTGGTCGGCAATGAGCAGTTCTTC.